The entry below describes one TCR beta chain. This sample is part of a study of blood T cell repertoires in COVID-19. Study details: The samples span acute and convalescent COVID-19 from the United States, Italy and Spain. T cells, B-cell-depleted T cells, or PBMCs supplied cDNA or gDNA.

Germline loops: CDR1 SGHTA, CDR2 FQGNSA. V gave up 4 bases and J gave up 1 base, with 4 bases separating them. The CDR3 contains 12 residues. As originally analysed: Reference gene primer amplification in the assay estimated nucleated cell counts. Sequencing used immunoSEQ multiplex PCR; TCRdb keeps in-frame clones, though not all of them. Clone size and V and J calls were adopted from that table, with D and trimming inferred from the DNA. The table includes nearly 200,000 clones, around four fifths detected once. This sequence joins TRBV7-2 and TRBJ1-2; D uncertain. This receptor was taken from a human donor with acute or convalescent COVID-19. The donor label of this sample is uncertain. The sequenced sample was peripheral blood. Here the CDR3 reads CASSSYNYGYTF. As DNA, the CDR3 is TGTGCCAGCAGCTCGTATAACTATGGCTACACCTTC.